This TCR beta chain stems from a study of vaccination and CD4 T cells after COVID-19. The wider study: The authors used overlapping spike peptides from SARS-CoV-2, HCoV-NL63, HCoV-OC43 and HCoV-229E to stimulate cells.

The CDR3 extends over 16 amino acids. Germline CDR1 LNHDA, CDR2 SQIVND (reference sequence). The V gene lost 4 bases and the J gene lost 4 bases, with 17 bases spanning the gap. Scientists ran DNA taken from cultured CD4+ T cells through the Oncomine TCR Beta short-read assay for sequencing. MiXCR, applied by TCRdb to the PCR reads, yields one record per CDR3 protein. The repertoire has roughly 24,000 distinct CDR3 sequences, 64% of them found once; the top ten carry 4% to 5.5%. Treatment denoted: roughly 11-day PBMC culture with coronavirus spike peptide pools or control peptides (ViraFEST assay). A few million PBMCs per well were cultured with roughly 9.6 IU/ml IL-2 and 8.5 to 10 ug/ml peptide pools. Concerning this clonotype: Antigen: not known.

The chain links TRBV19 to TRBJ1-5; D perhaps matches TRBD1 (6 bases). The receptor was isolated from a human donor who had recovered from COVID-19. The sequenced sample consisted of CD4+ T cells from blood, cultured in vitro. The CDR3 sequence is CASSRSTGNDNQPQHF. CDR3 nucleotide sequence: TGTGCCAGTAGTAGAAGCACAGGGAACGATAATCAGCCCCAGCATTTT.